The sequence of this T cell receptor (beta chain) was determined in a study of radiation and T cells in renal cell carcinoma. Time point given: baseline pretreatment blood. Treatment in this sample: 15 Gy SBRT to primary tumor, nephrectomy 4 weeks later. Sequencing used immunoSEQ multiplex PCR; TCRdb keeps in-frame clones, though not all of them. This repertoire shows roughly 100,000 clones, about 88% found once; its top ten account for over 6%. Germline V gene data show CDR1 as SEHNR and CDR2 as FQNEAQ (reference sequence). The CDR3 is made up of 13 amino acids. The V gene lost 1 base and the J gene lost 5 bases, with 8 bases spanning the gap.

This TCR was recovered from a man aged 45 to 65 with renal cell carcinoma. The chain links TRBV7-9 to TRBJ1-2; D is undetermined. The input for sequencing was blood, taken from a patient whose treatment included radiotherapy and nephrectomy. For the CDR3, the DNA is TGTGCCAGCAGCTTAGGTCCAGCTTATGGCTACACCTTC. Translated: CASSLGPAYGYTF.